The clone carrying this T cell receptor (beta chain) was seen just once. What it binds is not known. The sample is drawn from a study of shared clonotypes between healthy human individuals. Study results and limitations: Clonotype sharing across several donors was observed for about 5.5% of naive CD4 clonotypes. Naive subsets generally had larger estimated richness than memory subsets.

This CDR3 is built from 15 residues. The V end lost 1 base, the J end lost 8 bases, and 18 bases lay between the germline ends. Per germline, CDR1 SGHRS and CDR2 YFSETQ. Measured with immunoSEQ multiplex PCR; TCRdb has only the in-frame clones, and not every one. The repertoire holds some 2,000,000 clones, 85% to 95% seen once, with approximately 0.13% in the top ten. This chain connects TRBV5-1 to TRBJ1-2; TRBD1 might be the D (6 bases). The receptor was isolated from a man aged 18-30 years in good health. Sequenced: naive CD4+ T cells sorted from blood. Subset reported: CD45RA+ positively selected. CDR3 in DNA: TGCGCCAGCAGCTTGAACAGGGTAGGCCCTATGGGCTACACCTTC. Its translation is CASSLNRVGPMGYTF.